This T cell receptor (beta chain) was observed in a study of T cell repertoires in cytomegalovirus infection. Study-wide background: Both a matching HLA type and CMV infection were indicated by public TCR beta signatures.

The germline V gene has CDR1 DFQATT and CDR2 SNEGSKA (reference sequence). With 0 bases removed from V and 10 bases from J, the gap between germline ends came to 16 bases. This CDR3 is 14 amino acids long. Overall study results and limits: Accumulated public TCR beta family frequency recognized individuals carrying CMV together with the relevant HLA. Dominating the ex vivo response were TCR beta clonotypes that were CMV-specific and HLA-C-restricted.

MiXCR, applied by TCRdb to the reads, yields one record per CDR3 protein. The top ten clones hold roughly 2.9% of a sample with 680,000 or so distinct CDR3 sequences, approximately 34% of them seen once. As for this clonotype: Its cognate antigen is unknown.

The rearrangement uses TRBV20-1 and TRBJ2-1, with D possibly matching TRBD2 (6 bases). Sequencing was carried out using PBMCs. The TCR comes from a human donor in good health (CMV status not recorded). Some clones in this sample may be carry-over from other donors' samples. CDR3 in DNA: TGCAGTGCTAGAGAACGCTCTCTAGCGCAGGAGCAGTTCTTC. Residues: CSARERSLAQEQFF.